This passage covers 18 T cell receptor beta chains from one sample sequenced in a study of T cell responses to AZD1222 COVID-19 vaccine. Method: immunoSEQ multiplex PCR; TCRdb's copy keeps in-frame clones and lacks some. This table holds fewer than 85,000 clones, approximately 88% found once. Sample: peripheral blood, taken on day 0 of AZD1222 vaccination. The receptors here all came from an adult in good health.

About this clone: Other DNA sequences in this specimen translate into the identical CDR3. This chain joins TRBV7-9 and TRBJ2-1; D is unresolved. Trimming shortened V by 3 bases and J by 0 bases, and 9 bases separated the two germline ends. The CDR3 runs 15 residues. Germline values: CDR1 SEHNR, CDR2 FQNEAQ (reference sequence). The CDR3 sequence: CASSFSESSYNEQFF. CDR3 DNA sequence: TGTGCCAGCAGCTTCAGCGAAAGCTCCTACAATGAGCAGTTCTTC.

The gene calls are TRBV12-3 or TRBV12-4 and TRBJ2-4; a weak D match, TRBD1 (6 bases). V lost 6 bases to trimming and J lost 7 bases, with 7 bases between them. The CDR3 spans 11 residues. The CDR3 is CASSTGNIQYF. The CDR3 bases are TGTGCCAGCAGCACAGGGAACATTCAGTACTTC.

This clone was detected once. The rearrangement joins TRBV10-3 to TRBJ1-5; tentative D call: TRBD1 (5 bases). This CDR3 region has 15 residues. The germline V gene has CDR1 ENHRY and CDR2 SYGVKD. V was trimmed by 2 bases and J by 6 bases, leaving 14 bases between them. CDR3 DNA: TGTGCCATCAGTGAGGGATCTGGCGGGGGTCAGCCCCAGCATTTT. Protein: CAISEGSGGGQPQHF.

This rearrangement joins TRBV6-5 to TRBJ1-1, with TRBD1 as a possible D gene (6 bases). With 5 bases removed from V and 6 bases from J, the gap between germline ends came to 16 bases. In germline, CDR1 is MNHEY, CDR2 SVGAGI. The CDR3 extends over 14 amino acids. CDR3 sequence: CASSNARGAAEAFF. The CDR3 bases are TGTGCCAGCAGTAACGCTCGGGGGGCGGCTGAAGCTTTCTTT.

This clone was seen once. The CDR3 loop reads CASSQDLGSMRTEAFF. The CDR3 bases are TGTGCCAGCAGCCAAGATCTGGGCAGTATGCGGACTGAAGCTTTCTTT. The J gene is TRBJ1-1, the V gene TRBV14; D gene uncertain. The CDR3 covers 16 residues. Trimming cost V 0 bases and J 5 bases, with 16 bases left between them. Per the germline V gene, CDR1 is SGHDN and CDR2 is FVKESK.

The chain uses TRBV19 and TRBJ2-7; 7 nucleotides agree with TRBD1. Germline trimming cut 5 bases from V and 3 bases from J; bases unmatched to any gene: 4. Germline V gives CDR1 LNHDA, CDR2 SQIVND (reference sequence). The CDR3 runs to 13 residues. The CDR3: CASSPGQSYEQYF. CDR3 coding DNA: TGTGCCAGTAGTCCGGGACAGAGCTACGAGCAGTACTTC.

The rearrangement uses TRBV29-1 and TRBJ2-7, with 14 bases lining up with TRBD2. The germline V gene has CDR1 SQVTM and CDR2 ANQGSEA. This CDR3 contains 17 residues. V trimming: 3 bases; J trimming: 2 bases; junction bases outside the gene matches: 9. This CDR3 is CSVDLPSTSGGAYEQYF. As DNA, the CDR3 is TGCAGCGTTGATTTACCCTCGACTAGCGGGGGGGCCTACGAGCAGTACTTC.

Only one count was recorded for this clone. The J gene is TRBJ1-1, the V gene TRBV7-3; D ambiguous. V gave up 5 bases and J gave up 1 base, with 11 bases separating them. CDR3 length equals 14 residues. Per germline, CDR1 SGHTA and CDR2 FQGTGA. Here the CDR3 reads CASSLGPSNTEAFF. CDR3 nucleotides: TGTGCCAGCAGCCTGGGCCCTTCGAACACTGAAGCTTTCTTT.

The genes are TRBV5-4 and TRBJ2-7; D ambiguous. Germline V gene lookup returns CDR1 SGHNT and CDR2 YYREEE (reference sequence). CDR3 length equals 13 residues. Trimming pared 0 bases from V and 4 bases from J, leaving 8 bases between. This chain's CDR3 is CASSLDYQYEQYF. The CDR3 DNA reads TGTGCCAGCAGCTTGGACTACCAGTACGAGCAGTACTTC.

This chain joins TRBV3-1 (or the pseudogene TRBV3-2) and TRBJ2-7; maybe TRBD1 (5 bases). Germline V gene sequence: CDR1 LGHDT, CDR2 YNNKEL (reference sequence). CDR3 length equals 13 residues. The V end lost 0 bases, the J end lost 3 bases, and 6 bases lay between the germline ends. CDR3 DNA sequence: TGTGCCAGCAGCCAAGAAAGGGGCTACGAGCAGTACTTC. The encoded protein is CASSQERGYEQYF.

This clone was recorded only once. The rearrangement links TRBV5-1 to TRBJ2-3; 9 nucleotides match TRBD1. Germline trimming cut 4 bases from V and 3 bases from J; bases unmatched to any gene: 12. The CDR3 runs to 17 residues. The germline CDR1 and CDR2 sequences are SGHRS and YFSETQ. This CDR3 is CASSLLTGTGKTDTQYF. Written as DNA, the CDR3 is TGCGCCAGCAGCCTACTTACCGGGACAGGGAAGACAGATACGCAGTATTTT.

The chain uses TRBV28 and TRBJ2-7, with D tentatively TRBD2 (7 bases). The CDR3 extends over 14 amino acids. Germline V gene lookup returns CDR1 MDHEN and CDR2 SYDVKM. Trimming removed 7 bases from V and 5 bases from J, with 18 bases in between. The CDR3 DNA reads TGTGCCAGCATCCTGAGGGGGGGGGACAACGAGCAGTACTTC. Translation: CASILRGGDNEQYF.

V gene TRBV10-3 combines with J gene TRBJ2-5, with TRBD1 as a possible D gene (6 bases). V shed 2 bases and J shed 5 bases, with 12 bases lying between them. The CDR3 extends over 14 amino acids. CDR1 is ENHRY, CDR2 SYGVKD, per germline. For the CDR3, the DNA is TGTGCCATCAGTGAGCCAAATACAGGGGAGACCCAGTACTTC. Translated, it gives CAISEPNTGETQYF.

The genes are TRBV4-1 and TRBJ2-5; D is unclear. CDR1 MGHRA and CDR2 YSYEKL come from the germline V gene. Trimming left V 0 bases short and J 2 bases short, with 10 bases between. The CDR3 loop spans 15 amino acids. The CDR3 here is CASSQDESEQETQYF. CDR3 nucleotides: TGCGCCAGCAGCCAAGATGAGTCAGAACAAGAGACCCAGTACTTC.

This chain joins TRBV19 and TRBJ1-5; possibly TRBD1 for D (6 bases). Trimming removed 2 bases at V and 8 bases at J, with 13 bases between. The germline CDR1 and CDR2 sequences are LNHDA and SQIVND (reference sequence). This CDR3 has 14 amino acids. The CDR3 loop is CASSISQGMKPQHF. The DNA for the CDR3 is TGTGCCAGTAGTATAAGTCAGGGGATGAAGCCCCAGCATTTT. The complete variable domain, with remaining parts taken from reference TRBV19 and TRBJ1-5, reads DGGITQSPKYLFRKEGQNVTLSCEQNLNHDAMYWYRQDPGQGLRLIYYSQIVNDFQKGDIAEGYSVSREKKESFPLTVTSAQKNPTAFYLCASSISQGMKPQHFGDGTRLSIL.

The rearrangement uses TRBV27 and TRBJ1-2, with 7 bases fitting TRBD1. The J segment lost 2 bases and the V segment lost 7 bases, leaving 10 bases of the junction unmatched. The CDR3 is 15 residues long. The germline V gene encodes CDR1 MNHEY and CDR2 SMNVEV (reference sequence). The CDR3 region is CASTPNRGGNYGYTF. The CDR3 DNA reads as TGTGCCAGCACCCCCAACAGGGGAGGGAACTATGGCTACACCTTC.

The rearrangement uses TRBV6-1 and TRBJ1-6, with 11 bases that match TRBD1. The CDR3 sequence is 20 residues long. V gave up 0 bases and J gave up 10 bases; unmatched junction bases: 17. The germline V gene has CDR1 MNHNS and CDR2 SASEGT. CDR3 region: CASSEAFNGQGALSGSPLHF. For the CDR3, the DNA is TGTGCCAGCAGTGAAGCTTTCAATGGACAGGGGGCCCTCAGTGGCTCACCCCTCCACTTT.

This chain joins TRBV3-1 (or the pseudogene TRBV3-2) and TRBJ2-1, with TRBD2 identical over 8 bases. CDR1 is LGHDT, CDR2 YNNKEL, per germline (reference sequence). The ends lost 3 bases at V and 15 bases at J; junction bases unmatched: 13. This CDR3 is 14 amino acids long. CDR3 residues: CASSHKGWGLGLFF. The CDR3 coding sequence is TGTGCCAGCAGCCACAAAGGGTGGGGACTAGGTCTGTTCTTC.